This passage covers 5 T cell receptor beta chains from one sample sequenced in a study of cytomegalovirus exposure and HLA in healthy donors. PCR employed 60 Vbeta and 13 Jbeta primers. Data came from immunoSEQ multiplex PCR; TCRdb stores just in-frame clones and leaves some out. The sample contains 150,000 to 200,000 clones, around 79% of which appear only once. Sequenced material: PBMCs. The receptors were sampled from a woman aged 45 to 65 in good health and CMV-seronegative.

The chain couples TRBV5-4 to TRBJ1-1, with 7 bases identical to TRBD1. The CDR3 is 17 amino acids. Germline lookup yields CDR1 SGHNT and CDR2 YYREEE (reference sequence). The J segment lost 4 bases and the V segment lost 1 base, leaving 13 bases of the junction unmatched. CDR3 nucleotides: TGTGCCAGCAGCTTGTGGGGGACAAGGGGGCGTAGCACTGAAGCTTTCTTT. This gives the protein CASSLWGTRGRSTEAFF.

V and J are TRBV9 and TRBJ2-1; TRBD1 matches at 8 bases. V lost 2 bases, J lost 12 bases, and 1 base stayed unmatched. This CDR3 contains 11 residues. The germline V gene has CDR1 SGDLS and CDR2 YYNGEE. DNA of the CDR3: TGTGCCAGCAGCGTCGGACAGGGGCAGTTCTTC. Protein product: CASSVGQGQFF.

V and J are TRBV5-1 and TRBJ2-7; tentatively, D is TRBD2 (6 bases). CDR3 length: 14 residues. Looked up from germline, CDR1 is SGHRS and CDR2 is YFSETQ. Trimming removed 5 bases from V and 6 bases from J, with 18 bases in between. The CDR3 coding sequence is TGCGCCAGCAGACCGGGGGTCGGGAGTGGCGAGCAGTACTTC. It yields the protein CASRPGVGSGEQYF.

The chain carries TRBV6-1 and TRBJ2-5; D is perhaps TRBD2 (7 bases). The CDR3 extends over 14 amino acids. Germline V gene lookup returns CDR1 MNHNS and CDR2 SASEGT. The V and J ends lost 6 bases and 5 bases respectively, with 16 bases between them. The CDR3 loop is CASRVGRGGETQYF. The CDR3, as DNA: TGTGCCAGCAGGGTCGGCAGGGGAGGGGAGACCCAGTACTTC.

In its sample, this clone was seen once. The V and J genes are TRBV6-5 and TRBJ1-2; a possible D gene is TRBD1 (5 bases). Germline CDR1 and CDR2: MNHEY and SVGAGI. V lost 0 bases and J lost 2, with 13 bases in between. The CDR3 contains 16 residues. CDR3 in amino acids: CASSYSVNRPNYGYTF. Written as DNA, the CDR3 is TGTGCCAGCAGTTACTCGGTAAACAGGCCAAACTATGGCTACACCTTC.